The 18 T cell receptor beta chains listed next were all sequenced from one sample in a study of post-analysis software for immune sequencing data. These receptors are not linked to any known antigen. Every TCR beta cDNA library bore unique molecular identifiers. TCRdb re-analysed the PCR reads in MiXCR, keeping a single row per CDR3 protein. The data hold 650,000 to 850,000 distinct CDR3 sequences, with 46% observed a single time. Study-wide points: Roughly 5 TRBV segments occurring more often in patients than controls included TRBV5-6, TRBV5-1 and TRBV20-1.

Sequencing was performed on blood. The receptors stem from a girl between 10 and 17 years old with multiple sclerosis.

Only a few counts were recorded for this clonotype. The CDR3 sequence is CASSGAAYGYTF. In DNA, the CDR3 is TGCGCCAGCAGCGGGGCAGCTTATGGCTACACCTTC. The chain combines TRBV4-1 with TRBJ1-2; perhaps TRBD1 as D (5 bases). Germline CDR1 is MGHRA and CDR2 is YSYEKL. Trimming left V 5 bases short and J 5 bases short, with 9 bases between. CDR3 size: 12 residues.

There are a few counts of this clonotype. The chain couples TRBV11-3 to TRBJ2-5, with D tentatively TRBD1 (6 bases). Trimming left V 6 bases short and J 2 bases short, with 10 bases between. CDR1 SGHNT and CDR2 YENEEA come from the germline V gene. The CDR3 runs 13 residues. The CDR3 sequence is CASRTGLQETQYF. In DNA form, the CDR3 reads TGTGCCAGCAGAACAGGGTTACAAGAGACCCAGTACTTC.

The rearrangement links TRBV10-3 to TRBJ2-4, with 13 positions matching TRBD2. The last part of the DNA fits TRBJ2-7 better; the J call may be wrong. Germline V gene data show CDR1 as ENHRY and CDR2 as SYGVKD. The CDR3 runs to 15 residues. CDR3 nucleotide sequence: TGTGCCATCAGTCCGCCGGGGACTAGCGGGGACGAGCAGTACTTC. Protein sequence: CAISPPGTSGDEQYF.

This chain uses TRBV7-9 with TRBJ1-6; maybe TRBD1 (5 bases). This CDR3 has 15 amino acids. From germline, CDR1 is SEHNR and CDR2 FQNEAQ (reference sequence). The V end was cut by 5 bases, the J end by 9 bases, with 17 bases between. The CDR3 DNA is TGTGCCAGCAGCCCCTCCGGCAGGGAGGGTTCACCCCTCCACTTT. As protein: CASSPSGREGSPLHF.

In its sample, this clonotype was seen a few times. V gene TRBV29-1 combines with J gene TRBJ1-1; 7 positions match TRBD1. Germline CDR1 reads SQVTM; CDR2 reads ANQGSEA. The trim removed 6 bases at V and 7 bases at J, leaving 17 bases unmatched. CDR3 size: 15 residues. The CDR3: CSVDPEDRVAGEAFF. As DNA, the CDR3 is TGCAGCGTCGACCCGGAAGACAGGGTAGCTGGTGAAGCTTTCTTT. The entire variable domain, with the rest obtained from reference TRBV29-1 and TRBJ1-1, is as follows: SAVISQKPSRDICQRGTSLTIQCQVDSQVTMMFWYRQQPGQSLTLIATANQGSEATYESGFVIDKFPISRPNLTFSTLTVSNMSPEDSSIYLCSVDPEDRVAGEAFFGQGTRLTVV.

Turning to this clonotype: One end of the junction does not line up with germline, which may come from a read error. This rearrangement joins TRBV7-7 to TRBJ2-1; possible D gene TRBD1, 8 bases. The germline V gene has CDR1 SSHAT and CDR2 FNYEAQ (reference sequence). The CDR3 runs 13 residues. The CDR3 DNA is TGTGCTAGCAGCTTCGGTACAGGGGGGGAATGGTTCTTC. Protein product: CASSFGTGGEWFF.

Only a few counts were recorded for this clonotype. The chain is built from TRBV6-2 or TRBV6-3 and TRBJ1-5, with 8 bases that match TRBD1. The CDR3 is made up of 14 amino acids. Trimming cost V 5 bases and J 6 bases; bases outside gene matches: 6. Germline CDR1 is MNHEY and CDR2 is SVGEGT. CDR3: CASSETGGGQPQHF. In nucleotides, the CDR3 is TGTGCCAGCAGTGAAACAGGGGGGGGTCAGCCCCAGCATTTT.

This clonotype was observed a handful of times. The J gene is TRBJ2-7, the V gene TRBV28; D may correspond to TRBD1 or TRBD2 (5 bases each). V shed 7 bases and J shed 3 bases, with 16 bases lying between them. This CDR3 is built from 14 residues. Germline values: CDR1 MDHEN, CDR2 SYDVKM. CDR3 DNA sequence: TGTGCCAGCACCAAACCGGGGACCTACTACGAGCAGTACTTC. Translation gives CASTKPGTYYEQYF.

This clonotype was picked up one time. The V and J genes are TRBV28 and TRBJ2-4; D gene uncertain. CDR3 length equals 14 residues. Trimming removed 8 bases at V and 0 bases at J, with 11 bases between. Germline values: CDR1 MDHEN, CDR2 SYDVKM. DNA for the CDR3: TGTGCCAGCGGCCACAGCCTAGCCAAAAACATTCAGTACTTC. Its protein is CASGHSLAKNIQYF.

V gene TRBV7-8 combines with J gene TRBJ1-2; no reliable D call. CDR1 and CDR2 (germline): SGHVS, FQNEAQ. V dropped 5 bases and J dropped 4 bases, with 17 bases sitting between them. CDR3 length: 15 residues. The CDR3 DNA is TGTGCCAGCAGCCCCACCCAGGCTGAGGTCTATGGCTACACCTTC. The encoded protein is CASSPTQAEVYGYTF.

The chain recombines TRBV9 with TRBJ2-1, with 12 bases that match TRBD2. Germline V gene lookup returns CDR1 SGDLS and CDR2 YYNGEE. CDR3 length equals 18 residues. Trimming removed 0 bases from V and 2 bases from J; junction bases left unmatched: 6. In DNA form, the CDR3 reads TGTGCCAGCAGCGTAGAACTAGCGGGAGGAGGGGCCTACAATGAGCAGTTCTTC. Translating gives CASSVELAGGGAYNEQFF.

V is TRBV6-6 and J is TRBJ2-7; D gene ambiguous. The CDR3 length is 15 residues. Germline CDR1 reads MNHNY; CDR2 reads SVGAGI (reference sequence). V was pared by 0 bases and J by 0 bases, with 9 bases between. CDR3 amino acids: CASSYSSGRSYEQYF. The DNA for the CDR3 is TGTGCCAGCAGTTACTCGAGTGGGCGCTCCTACGAGCAGTACTTC.

The J gene is TRBJ2-7, the V gene TRBV20-1, with 10 bases identical to TRBD1. Trimming cost V 0 bases and J 3 bases; bases outside gene matches: 8. Germline assignment: CDR1 DFQATT and CDR2 SNEGSKA (reference sequence). This CDR3 spans 16 amino acids. The CDR3 nucleotides are TGCAGTGCTAGAGACCTCACGGGACAGGGGTTCTACGAGCAGTACTTC. The encoded protein is CSARDLTGQGFYEQYF.

V usage is TRBV20-1 and J usage is TRBJ2-5, with a tentative D call TRBD1 (6 bases). This CDR3 is 15 amino acids long. The V gene's germline CDR1 is DFQATT and CDR2 SNEGSKA (reference sequence). V gave up 4 bases and J gave up 1 base, with 16 bases separating them. CDR3 DNA sequence: TGCAGTGCTAATCCCGACAGCAGGGGCCAAGAGACCCAGTACTTC. Protein: CSANPDSRGQETQYF.

In regard to this clonotype: A much larger clone lies one base from this, so it may be a read error. This rearrangement joins TRBV7-2 to TRBJ2-1; D may be TRBD2 (6 bases). This CDR3 is 15 amino acids long. Germline CDR1 and CDR2: SGHTA and FQGNSA. CDR3 coding DNA: TGTGCCAACAGCTTAGCCTGGGACTTTTACAATGAGCAGTTCTTC. Translated: CANSLAWDFYNEQFF.

The V call is TRBV2, the J call TRBJ1-6; TRBD1 matches 9 bases. Trimming took 8 bases from V and 8 from J; bases not matched to a gene: 4. The CDR3 has 13 residues. Looked up from germline, CDR1 is SNHLY and CDR2 is FYNNEI. The CDR3 is CASHRDRDSPLHF. The CDR3 DNA sequence: TGTGCCAGCCACCGGGACAGGGATTCACCCCTCCACTTT. The full variable domain, in which reference TRBV2 and TRBJ1-6 provide the parts outside the CDR3, is EPEVTQTPSHQVTQMGQEVILRCVPISNHLYFYWYRQILGQKVEFLVSFYNNEISEKSEIFDDQFSVERPDGSNFTLKIRSTKLEDSAMYFCASHRDRDSPLHFGNGTRLTVT.

The rearrangement uses TRBV27 and TRBJ2-1; TRBD2 matches at 9 bases. This CDR3 has 15 amino acids. V was clipped by 4 bases and J by 3 bases; unmatched bases: 4. Germline V lookup: CDR1 MNHEY, CDR2 SMNVEV (reference sequence). The CDR3 nucleotides are TGTGCCAGCAGTTCGCTAGCGGGACACTACAATGAGCAGTTCTTC. Translation: CASSSLAGHYNEQFF.

The J gene is TRBJ2-3, the V gene TRBV7-2; D tentatively reads TRBD1 or TRBD2 (6 bases each). Germline V CDR1 and CDR2: SGHTA, FQGNSA. V was clipped by 4 bases and J by 0 bases, with 17 bases between them. The CDR3 is 17 amino acids. CDR3 DNA: TGTGCCAGCAGCTCCTTTCCTCAGGGGACTAGCACAGATACGCAGTATTTT. It encodes CASSSFPQGTSTDTQYF.